This T cell receptor (beta chain) derives from a study of T-cell reconstitution after alpha-beta-depleted transplantation in children. Study findings and constraints: Recipient T cells and thymic progenitors that survived were the source of the high TCRbeta diversity seen at day 60 in some patients. A year post-transplant, T-cell counts and diversity derived mostly from newly produced T cells. After transplant, at about two months, alpha-beta T cells were reportedly derived from several hundred expanded graft clones.

With respect to this clonotype: The antigen remains undetermined.

Library preparation (for TCRbeta) was performed with unique molecular identifiers. TCRdb redid the calling of the PCR reads with MiXCR, one entry per CDR3 protein. The data contain roughly 180,000 distinct CDR3 sequences, 11% of them singletons. This CDR3 has 13 amino acids. The germline gives CDR1 MGHRA, CDR2 YSYEKL. The germline V and J ends were trimmed by 0 bases and 8 bases, with 10 bases remaining between them. The chain joins TRBV4-1 to TRBJ1-1; no clear D. Sequenced here: PBMCs, sampled before TCRalphabeta/CD19-depleted stem cell transplant. The TCR was taken from a boy younger than 10 with acute myeloid leukemia, due to receive a stem cell transplant. The DNA of the CDR3 is TGCGCCAGCAGCCAAGACCCGTTTTTGGAAGCTTTCTTT. It yields the protein CASSQDPFLEAFF.